This T cell receptor beta chain was observed in a study of tumor-infiltrating lymphocytes in primary liver carcinoma. Germline DNA was also extracted, and blood RNA was taken from unsorted whole blood. Whole-study findings and limits: The bulk unsorted samples meant that CD4+ and CD8+ repertoires went uncompared. Significantly greater top-250-clone fractions characterized tumors relative to blood (p = 0.039). Pairs comparing tumor with adjacent tissue or blood overlapped less than pairs drawn from tumor regions.

Concerning this clonotype itself: What it recognizes is unknown.

Synthesis of TCR beta cDNA was carried out from 450 to 650 ng total RNA with a constant-region primer. Library construction for TCR beta comprised three nested multiplex PCR rounds performed with slightly modified ARM-PCR. Two initial PCR rounds of about 10 cycles each paired TRBV1-TRBV30 forward primers with a C-beta reverse primer. TCRdb recomputed calls from the multiplex PCR reads with MiXCR, one row per CDR3 protein. The data show around 330,000 distinct CDR3 sequences, 65% seen once. CDR1 is MDHEN and CDR2 is SYDVKM in the germline V gene. The germline V and J ends were trimmed by 6 bases and 6 bases, with 12 bases remaining between them. This CDR3 is built from 12 residues.

Sequencing used peripheral blood. The receptor's source is a man between 40 and 49 years old with primary liver carcinoma and hepatitis B virus infection. The genes are TRBV28 and TRBJ2-7, with D perhaps given as TRBD1 or TRBD2 (5 bases each). CDR3 sequence (DNA): TGTGCCAGCAGATTGGGGGATTCCGAGCAGTACTTC. Amino acids: CASRLGDSEQYF.